This T cell receptor beta chain was profiled in a study of T cells in Graves' hyperthyroidism and ophthalmopathy. From RNA transcripts, TCR beta CDR3 regions were amplified. Researchers ran a first-round RT-PCR on the TCR CDR3 using the HTBI primer set. TCRdb independently ran MiXCR on the multiplex PCR reads; one entry per CDR3 protein. Of 350,000 or so distinct CDR3 sequences in the sample, 18% were seen once. Notes on the study in general: Expanded thyroid clonotypes (above 0.001) were mostly also found in blood. The model made its ophthalmopathy prediction, and onset followed a median approximately 6 months later.

Each diagnosis drew on symptoms, thyroxine, TRAb, thyroid ultrasound and orbital computed tomography findings. As concerns this clonotype: Its antigen is unidentified.

V shed 1 base and J shed 7 bases, with 4 bases lying between them. Germline CDR1 is MGHDK and CDR2 is SYGVNS. The CDR3 has 12 residues. The V and J genes are TRBV25-1 and TRBJ2-2, with D unclear. The sequence was obtained from a woman aged 50 to 60 with Graves' hyperthyroidism. The sample consisted of blood. DNA for the CDR3: TGTGCCAGCAGTGAATTGGGCGGGGAGCTGTTTTTT. Translation gives CASSELGGELFF.